This T cell receptor (beta chain) appears in the sequencing data of a study of cytomegalovirus exposure and HLA in healthy donors (dated by TCRdb to about 2017). For context, the study as a whole: An earlier analysis of about 560 of the donors reported 276 Gb of sequence data and some 110 million unique TCR beta sequences obtained from around 170 million T cells. A later genetic analysis took genome-wide SNP genotypes for about 55% of the roughly 670 donors and used that subset as a discovery cohort. On average, around 230,000 unique TCR beta nucleotide sequences were sequenced per donor among some 430 genotyped donors of the cohort, with 15% to 20% of those sequences being non-productive. Class I and class II HLA loci were covered by the typing at four-digit resolution. An earlier analysis of nearly 600 of the donors applied high-throughput TCR beta sequencing to assess whether each TCR beta V gene segment acted as functional or pseudogenic. An early release that covered some 640 HLA-typed donors contained approximately 320 gigabases of sequencing data and 80 million or so unique TCR sequences. A separate validation cohort of approximately 130 different subjects was used in addition to the roughly 700-subject first cohort. Every repertoire in the discovery cohort had been generated on one and the same sequencing platform. Rather than using new phenotypic data, the later analysis identified candidate immune exposures from TCR beta sequences and from how often those sequences occurred across donors. The study aimed to test whether signatures of past pathogen exposure could be identified by cataloging public T cell receptors. Donor age, sex, ethnicity and CMV serostatus were compiled alongside the repertoire data. To study patterns of TCR occurrence, a later analysis re-analyzed previously published TCR beta repertoires from more than 550 donors and added high-resolution HLA genotyping. Among the roughly 390 genotyped donors, around 81% belonged to the genetic ancestry cluster associated with self-reported Caucasian donors. Roughly five DR-DQ haplotypes were treated as single units for association and clustering because of strong linkage in the cohort. The T cell repertoires of roughly 660 subjects were profiled by immunosequencing and related to cytomegalovirus serostatus. To predict cytomegalovirus infection status, the study brought together high-throughput TCR immunosequencing, statistical association of individual TCRs with disease status, and machine learning. The number of typed donors differed by locus: about 620-640 for A, B, C, DRB1 and DQB1; some 540 for DQA1; fewer than 610 for DPA1; and around 450 for DPB1.

The paper's findings and limits, for the study overall: The earlier analysis of about 600 of the donors excluded some 16 rarely observed V segments, including chromosome 9 orphons, because counts were too low. According to a later genetic analysis, donors in an Asian-associated ancestry cluster had fewer N-insertions in productive TCRs than the approximately 700-donor mean. According to the authors, the approach could potentially be generalized to other disease states and immunological phenotypes. Linkage disequilibrium might explain the correlated functional status among segregating V segments, but an unknown experimental factor could not be excluded. A later analysis found that TCR association rates varied across HLA loci, with DRB1 alleles showing the most associated TCRs and HLA-C alleles the fewest. Roughly uniform sequencing depth across donors was assumed in presence/absence analyses, although this assumption may not hold. Cytomegalovirus status was reported to be diagnosed by the classifier with high specificity and sensitivity in both the original and validation cohorts. CMV serostatus was the only immune exposure information available for the cohort. In an earlier analysis of around 600 of the donors, most TCR beta V segments were observed in productive rearrangements about 87% or about 30% of the time, broadly matching IMGT annotations. According to a later analysis, most CMV-associated TCR beta chains appeared to be HLA-restricted, and the HLA associations seemed to be driven largely by CMV exposure. A later analysis reported that several top co-occurrence clusters appeared linked to parvovirus B19, influenza, CMV and Epstein-Barr virus. V-gene and J-gene trimming of TCR beta chains was associated with a missense DCLRE1C variant in a later genetic analysis, and the association was replicated in an independent cohort. A further reported finding was that TCR beta sequences accurately predicted the HLA-A and HLA-B alleles for most subjects in the first cohort. Most TCR sequences were seen in very few donors, while some public TCRs were found in many individuals. A later analysis associated about 16,000 TCR beta sequences with specific HLA alleles at a false discovery rate of 0.05. HLA typing was unavailable for some donors at each locus, so association tests used only the typed subset. Assigning TCR associations to individual alleles was difficult when HLA alleles, especially DR and DQ, strongly co-occurred. A cluster of highly shared sequence variants was judged likely to be a technical artifact of the sequencing pipeline. A few of the identified cytomegalovirus-associated TCR beta chains were confirmed in vitro to be specific for cytomegalovirus antigens. The 87-base-pair reads could not distinguish some IMGT-functional V segments, including TRBV6-2 and TRBV6-3, so those segments were excluded. Only TCR beta chains were sequenced in this cohort, and the absence of alpha or paired-chain data limited detectable features. The study listed 150 to 200 TCR beta chains as associated with cytomegalovirus. In a later analysis, HLA-associated TCR beta chains showed more clonal expansion and lower generation probabilities than non-associated chains that were equally common.

The cohort comprised some 700 healthy bone marrow donors. Cohort members were all nominally healthy when sampled, although unrecorded immune exposures were likely present. The donor was CMV seronegative and was included in the group of 352 seronegative cohort members. A peripheral blood sample was provided by each donor, and peripheral blood mononuclear cells were used for TCR beta sequencing. Genomic DNA extraction from the blood cell samples was performed with the Qiagen DNeasy Blood Extraction Kit. Note on this clone: Its binding antigen is unknown. Base qualities are not at hand, and no much larger clone is one base apart.

Inclusive of the bounding cysteine and phenylalanine, the CDR3 is 13 residues long. CDR3 DNA is the only sequence kept; it has 39 bases, read in frame from the first base. V has 4 bases trimmed and J has 5 bases trimmed; junction bases matching no gene number 3. The germline V gene (reference sequence) provides CDR1 SSHAT and CDR2 FNYEAQ. Receptor amplification or capture employed the immunoSEQ multiplex PCR assay. The multiplex PCR relied on a mix of 60 forward primers for TCR Vbeta segments and 13 reverse primers for TCR Jbeta segments. A multiplex PCR assay on genomic DNA amplified the CDR3 region of rearranged TCR beta genes. The Illumina HiSeq System was used to sequence the amplified TCR beta libraries as 87-base-pair reads. In the authors' own workflow: A later analysis tallied around 87 million unique TCR beta chains across the 666 repertoires, and about 12 million of those chains were shared by two or more donors. Raw reads were error-corrected and collapsed into unique sequences with a nearest-neighbor algorithm that merged closely related sequences to remove PCR and sequencing errors. V, D and J gene segments were assigned by aligning CDR3 sequences to IMGT reference sequences. For a sequence to be retained, at least a six-nucleotide match to both a V gene segment and a J gene segment was required. Rearrangements were called productive when the CDR3 lacked stop codons and stayed in frame with V and J; all others were non-productive. Following IMGT convention, CDR3 was defined as the stretch from the second conserved V-encoded cysteine up to the conserved J-encoded phenylalanine. The earlier analysis of approximately 500 of the donors excluded sequences that lacked an unambiguous match to a single V gene segment. In an earlier analysis of some 590 of the donors, V segments were called functional above 56.7% productive rearrangements and were called segregating when the between-donor standard deviation exceeded 5%. A statistical classification framework was built to diagnose cytomegalovirus status from the catalog of TCR beta chain sequences. V and J gene assignment, in a later analysis, came from comparing TCR nucleotide sequences with IMGT/GENE-DB human TR gene sequences. In a later analysis, CDR3 sequences and most-parsimonious VDJ recombination scenarios were assigned using the TCRdist pipeline. In a later analysis, every TCR beta chain was defined by the combination of its CDR3 amino acid sequence and its V-gene family, and reads without a unique V-gene family were dropped. In a later analysis, nearly 600 highly shared, low-generation-probability nucleotide sequences were removed to address suspected cross-contamination and a sequencing artifact. In a later analysis, a clonal expansion index was calculated for each public chain from normalized within-repertoire ranks of inferred template counts. Generation probabilities in a later analysis came from a VDJ recombination model fitted to out-of-frame rearrangements, and those results were checked against IGoR. In a later analysis, TCR-TCR, TCR-HLA and TCR-CMV co-occurrence was scored with hypergeometric tests, and a repertoire-size bias correction was applied to TCR pairs. To estimate false discovery rates, a later analysis permuted the HLA or CMV assignments 20 times. In a later analysis, co-occurring TCRs were grouped using DBSCAN, and TCRdist sequence similarity was added for clustering within HLA-allele-positive subsets. For co-occurrence clustering, repertoires with fewer than 30,000 or more than 120,000 public chains were excluded, along with roughly 5 repertoires with anomalous nucleotide sharing. This is the immuneACCESS table as TCRdb keeps it, with only in-frame sequences that have V and J called. A part of the clones is gone; compared with another copy, unresolved V genes explain less than half, and the rest is unexplained. V and J calls plus clone size are reproduced from that table; the DNA served to infer D and trimming. Counted in this sample were about 200,000 clones; around 86% of them appeared once. Jointly, the top ten make up 2.5% to 3% of the sample.

The source of this sequence is a woman aged 40 to 49 in good health and CMV-seronegative. The sample was PBMCs. The V and J segments used are TRBV7-7 and TRBJ2-3, with 7 central nucleotides matching TRBD1. The DNA sequence is TGTGCCAGCAGCTGGACAGGAGAAGATACGCAGTATTTT. This gives the protein CASSWTGEDTQYF. The CDR3 plus the reference TRBV7-7 and TRBJ2-3 genes for the other parts give the full variable domain: GAGVSQSPRYKVTKRGQDVTLRCDPISSHATLYWYQQALGQGPEFLTYFNYEAQPDKSGLPSDRFSAERPEGSISTLTIQRTEQRDSAMYRCASSWTGEDTQYFGPGTRLTVL.